The source of this TCR beta chain is a study of T cells in localized non-small cell lung cancer. Germline V gene sequence: CDR1 MGHRA, CDR2 YSYEKL. V lost 3 bases to trimming and J lost 4 bases, with 15 bases between them. This CDR3 is built from 15 residues. As regards this clone: The antigen is not known.

Study-level results: Out of the top 100 tumor clones, a median around 56 were seen in adjacent lung. Owing to sequencing of a solitary tumor region, heterogeneity cannot be discounted. Higher blood T cell density went with longer overall survival. T cell clonality was highest in uninvolved adjacent lung, above tumor.

TCRdb's table, derived via immunoSEQ multiplex PCR, lists solely in-frame clones and lacks some. The sample has roughly 35,000 clones; roughly 87% are singletons. Sequences were derived from peripheral blood, sampled before any cancer treatment. This clonotype originated in a woman aged 40 to 75 with stage I lung adenocarcinoma. The rearrangement joins TRBV4-1 to TRBJ1-2; TRBD1 is a possible D gene (6 bases). The chain's CDR3 is CASSQGGGLGYGYTF. The CDR3 DNA reads as TGCGCCAGCAGCCAGGGTGGGGGCCTGGGCTATGGCTACACCTTC.